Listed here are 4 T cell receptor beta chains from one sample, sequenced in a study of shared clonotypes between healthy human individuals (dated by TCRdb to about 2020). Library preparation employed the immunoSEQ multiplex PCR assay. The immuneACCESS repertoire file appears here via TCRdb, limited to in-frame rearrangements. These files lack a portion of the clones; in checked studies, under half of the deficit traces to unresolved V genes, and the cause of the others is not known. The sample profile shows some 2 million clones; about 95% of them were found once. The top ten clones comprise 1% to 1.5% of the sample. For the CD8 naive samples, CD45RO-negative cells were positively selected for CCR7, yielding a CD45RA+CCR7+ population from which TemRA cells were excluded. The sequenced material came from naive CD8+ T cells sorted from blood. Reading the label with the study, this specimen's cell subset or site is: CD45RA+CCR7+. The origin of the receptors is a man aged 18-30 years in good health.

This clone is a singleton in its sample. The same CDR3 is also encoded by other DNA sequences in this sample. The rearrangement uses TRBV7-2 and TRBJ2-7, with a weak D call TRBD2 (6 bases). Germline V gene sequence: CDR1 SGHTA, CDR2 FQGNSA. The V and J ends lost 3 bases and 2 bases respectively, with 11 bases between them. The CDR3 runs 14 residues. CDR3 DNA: TGTGCCAGCAGCTTCGGCGGGGCCACCTACGAGCAGTACTTC. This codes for CASSFGGATYEQYF.

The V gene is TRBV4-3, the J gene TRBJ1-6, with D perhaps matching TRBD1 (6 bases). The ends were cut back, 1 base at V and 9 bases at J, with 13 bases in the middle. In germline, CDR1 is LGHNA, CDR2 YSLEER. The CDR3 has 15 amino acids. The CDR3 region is CASSQGTVTGSPLHF. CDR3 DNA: TGCGCCAGCAGCCAAGGGACAGTTACCGGTTCACCCCTCCACTTT.

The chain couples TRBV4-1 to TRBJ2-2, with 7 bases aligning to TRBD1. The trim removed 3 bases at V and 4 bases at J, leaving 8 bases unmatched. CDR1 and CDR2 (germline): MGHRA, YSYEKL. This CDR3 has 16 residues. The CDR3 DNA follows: TGCGCCAGCAGCCACCACACTACAGGGGTCACCGGGGAGCTGTTTTTT. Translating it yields CASSHHTTGVTGELFF.

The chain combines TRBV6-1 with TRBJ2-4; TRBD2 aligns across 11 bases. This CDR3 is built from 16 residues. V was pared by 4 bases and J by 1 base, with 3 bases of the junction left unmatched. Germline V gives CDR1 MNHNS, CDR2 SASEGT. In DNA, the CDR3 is TGTGCCAGCAGTGCCTCTAGCGGGGGGGCCAAAAACATTCAGTACTTC. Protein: CASSASSGGAKNIQYF.